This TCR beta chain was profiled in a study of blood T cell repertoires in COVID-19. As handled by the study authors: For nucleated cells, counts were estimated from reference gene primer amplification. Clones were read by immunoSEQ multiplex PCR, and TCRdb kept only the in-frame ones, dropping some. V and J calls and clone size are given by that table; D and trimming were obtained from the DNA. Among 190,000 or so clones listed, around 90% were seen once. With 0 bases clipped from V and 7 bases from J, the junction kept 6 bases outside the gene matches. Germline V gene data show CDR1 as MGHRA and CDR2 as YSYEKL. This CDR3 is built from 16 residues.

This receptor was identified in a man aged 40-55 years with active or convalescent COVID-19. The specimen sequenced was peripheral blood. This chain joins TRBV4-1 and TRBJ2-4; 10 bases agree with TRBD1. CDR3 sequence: CASSQDRDRGTNIQYF. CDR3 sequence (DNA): TGCGCCAGCAGCCAAGATCGGGACAGGGGAACGAACATTCAGTACTTC.